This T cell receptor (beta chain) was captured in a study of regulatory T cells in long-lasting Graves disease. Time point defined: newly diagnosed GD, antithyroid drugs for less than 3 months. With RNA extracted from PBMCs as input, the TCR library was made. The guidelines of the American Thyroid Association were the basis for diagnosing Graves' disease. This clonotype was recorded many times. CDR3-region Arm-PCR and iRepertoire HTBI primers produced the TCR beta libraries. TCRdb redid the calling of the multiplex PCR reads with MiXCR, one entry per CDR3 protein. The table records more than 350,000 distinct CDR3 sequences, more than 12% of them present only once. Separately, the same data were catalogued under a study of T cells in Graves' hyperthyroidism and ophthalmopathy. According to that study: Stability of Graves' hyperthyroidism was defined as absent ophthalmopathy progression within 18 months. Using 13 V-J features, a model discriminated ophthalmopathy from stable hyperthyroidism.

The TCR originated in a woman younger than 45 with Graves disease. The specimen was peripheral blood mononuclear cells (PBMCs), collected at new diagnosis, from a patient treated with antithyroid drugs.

CDR3: CASTLNRDQDLQTQYF. The CDR3 DNA is TGTGCCAGCACTCTCAACCGGGACCAGGACCTGCAGACCCAGTACTTC. The V call is TRBV6-1, the J call TRBJ2-5; either TRBD1 or TRBD2 may fit D (5 bases each). The germline V gene encodes CDR1 MNHNS and CDR2 SASEGT. The V end was cut by 7 bases, the J end by 6 bases, with 24 bases between. The CDR3 loop spans 16 amino acids.